These 27 T cell receptor beta chains were all obtained from the same sample, sequenced in a study of CD8+CD57+ T cells in acquired aplastic anemia. Individuals selected for sequencing had exhibited CD8+CD57+ cell expansion on flow cytometry. The template used for profiling TCR beta VDJ and CDR3 was genomic DNA. In TCRdb, the reads were re-called with MiXCR into one record per CDR3 protein. The data contain approximately 150,000 distinct CDR3 sequences, roughly 48% of them seen just once; the ten biggest clones take up 0.85% to 1.2%. The sample taken for sequencing was sorted CD4+, CD8+, or CD8+CD57+ T cells (not recorded which) from PBMCs. All receptors derive from a human donor with aplastic anemia.

The J gene is TRBJ1-2, the V gene TRBV24-1, with unresolved D. The CDR3 is 12 amino acids. V lost 6 bases and J lost 4, with 8 bases in between. CDR1 and CDR2 (germline): KGHDR, SFDVKD. As DNA, the CDR3 is TGTGCCACCAGTCCAGGTTCCTATGGCTACACCTTC. It is translated as CATSPGSYGYTF.

Many counts were recorded for this clonotype. This CDR3 is CASSLDPLGLEKLFF. As DNA, the CDR3 is TGCGCCAGCAGCTTGGATCCGCTGGGGCTTGAAAAACTGTTTTTT. The J gene is TRBJ1-4, the V gene TRBV5-1; D possibly corresponds to TRBD1 (5 bases). The CDR3 consists of 15 residues. V was clipped by 0 bases and J by 7 bases, with 13 bases between them. The germline V gene encodes CDR1 SGHRS and CDR2 YFSETQ.

This clonotype showed up many times. The gene calls are TRBV12-3 or TRBV12-4 and TRBJ1-2; D ambiguous. The ends were cut back, 7 bases at V and 2 bases at J, with 11 bases in the middle. The length of the CDR3 is 13 residues. The DNA of the CDR3 is TGTGCCAGCAACCTGGGCCGAAACTATGGCTACACCTTC. Protein product: CASNLGRNYGYTF.

V gene TRBV6-6 combines with J gene TRBJ2-4; D gene ambiguous. The CDR3 totals 11 residues. V lost 7 bases to trimming and J lost 8 bases, with 9 bases between them. CDR1 MNHNY and CDR2 SVGAGI come from the germline V gene (reference sequence). CDR3 amino acids: CASTNGDIQYF. The CDR3 nucleotides read TGTGCCAGCACTAATGGGGACATTCAGTACTTC.

The rearrangement uses TRBV20-1 and TRBJ2-7; D is perhaps TRBD1 (6 bases). The ends were cut back, 1 base at V and 2 bases at J, with 15 bases in the middle. The germline CDR1 and CDR2 sequences are DFQATT and SNEGSKA (reference sequence). The CDR3 runs to 15 residues. The CDR3 loop reads CSARARTVDPYEQYF. In DNA form, the CDR3 reads TGCAGTGCTAGAGCCAGGACAGTGGATCCCTACGAGCAGTACTTC.

V and J are TRBV20-1 and TRBJ2-3; TRBD2 matches 9 bases. The germline gives CDR1 DFQATT, CDR2 SNEGSKA (reference sequence). V lost 1 base and J lost 1; bases outside the gene matches: 0. The CDR3 runs 14 residues. CDR3 coding DNA: TGCAGTGCTAGAGGGACTAGCGGCACAGATACGCAGTATTTT. Protein: CSARGTSGTDTQYF.

The chain employs TRBV5-4 and TRBJ2-7; D is unresolved. The length of the CDR3 is 14 residues. Germline V gives CDR1 SGHNT, CDR2 YYREEE (reference sequence). Between the trimmed V and J ends, which lost 2 bases and 2 bases, there was a span of 11 bases. The CDR3 loop is CASSLVGGTYEQYF. CDR3 nucleotides: TGTGCCAGCAGCTTAGTTGGCGGAACCTACGAGCAGTACTTC.

This clonotype was recorded at least ten times. The chain recombines TRBV25-1 with TRBJ2-5; 10 bases line up with TRBD1. The CDR3 spans 16 residues. V shed 1 base and J 6 bases; nucleotides not matched to a gene: 8. Germline assignment: CDR1 MGHDK and CDR2 SYGVNS. The CDR3 DNA reads as TGTGCCAGCAGTGAATCTTGGGACAGGGGTGTCAAGACCCAGTACTTC. It is translated as CASSESWDRGVKTQYF.

Ten or more counts support this clonotype. The rearrangement joins TRBV12-3 or TRBV12-4 to TRBJ1-5; 7 nucleotides align to TRBD1. V was clipped by 4 bases and J by 4 bases; unmatched bases: 10. The CDR3 consists of 16 residues. The CDR3 bases are TGTGCCAGCAGTTCTCGACAGGGCTTGGGGAATCAGCCCCAGCATTTT. Translating gives CASSSRQGLGNQPQHF.

At least ten counts were recorded for this clonotype. This sequence joins TRBV6-1 and TRBJ2-3; possibly TRBD1 or TRBD2 for D (5 bases each). Per germline, CDR1 MNHNS and CDR2 SASEGT. This CDR3 region has 14 residues. V lost 8 bases and J lost 3, with 15 bases in between. CDR3 coding DNA: TGTGCCAGCCACCTTGGGGGTCCTACAGATACGCAGTATTTT. It encodes CASHLGGPTDTQYF.

In its sample, this clonotype was seen many times. V usage is TRBV10-3 and J usage is TRBJ1-1; the D gene is possibly TRBD1 (6 bases). V gave up 10 bases and J gave up 0 bases, with 12 bases separating them. The CDR3 has 13 residues. The germline V gene encodes CDR1 ENHRY and CDR2 SYGVKD. CDR3 DNA: TGTGCCACCAGGGGCGGTATGAACACTGAAGCTTTCTTT. Encoded protein: CATRGGMNTEAFF.

This clonotype counts as medium-sized. V and J are TRBV19 and TRBJ1-3; tentative D call: TRBD1 (5 bases). The CDR3 has 13 amino acids. The V gene's germline CDR1 is LNHDA and CDR2 SQIVND (reference sequence). Trimming left V 9 bases short and J 4 bases short, with 13 bases between. The CDR3 region is CASGVGDGNTIYF. The CDR3 DNA follows: TGTGCCAGCGGTGTGGGGGACGGAAACACCATATATTTT.

The chain recombines TRBV2 with TRBJ2-1; no reliable D call. V lost 10 bases to trimming and J lost 8 bases, with 18 bases between them. The V gene's germline CDR1 is SNHLY and CDR2 FYNNEI. The CDR3 loop spans 13 amino acids. CDR3 in DNA: TGTGCCACGACTCGACCTAATTGGGATGAGCAGTTCTTC. Translating it yields CATTRPNWDEQFF.

The chain recombines TRBV10-3 with TRBJ2-5; maybe TRBD1 (5 bases). Germline V CDR1 and CDR2: ENHRY, SYGVKD. The CDR3 contains 13 residues. Trimming shortened V by 4 bases and J by 0 bases, and 6 bases separated the two germline ends. The CDR3 protein is CAISGQNQETQYF. The DNA of the CDR3 is TGTGCCATCAGTGGACAGAACCAAGAGACCCAGTACTTC.

This clonotype was recorded at least ten times. This chain joins TRBV20-1 and TRBJ2-7; 7 positions agree with TRBD2. CDR1 is DFQATT, CDR2 SNEGSKA, per germline (reference sequence). V lost 5 bases and J lost 1; bases outside the gene matches: 14. This CDR3 comprises 16 residues. The chain's CDR3 is CSASPGTTLGSYEQYF. CDR3 nucleotide sequence: TGCAGTGCTTCGCCCGGGACTACCTTGGGGTCCTACGAGCAGTACTTC.

The chain couples TRBV10-2 to TRBJ2-1, with a tentative D call TRBD1 (6 bases). V was shortened by 4 bases and J by 2 bases, with 15 bases between the two germline ends. Per the germline V gene, CDR1 is WSHSY and CDR2 is SAAADI. The CDR3 runs 16 residues. The CDR3, as DNA: TGCGCCAGCAGTGCAGCGTTGGCAGGGGCCTACAATGAGCAGTTCTTC. Amino acids: CASSAALAGAYNEQFF.

This clonotype was seen many times. The chain carries TRBV11-2 and TRBJ2-2; D ambiguous. The CDR3 runs to 15 residues. Trimming stripped 3 bases from V and 2 bases from J, with 10 bases between. Looked up from germline, CDR1 is SGHAT and CDR2 is FQNNGV. This chain's CDR3 is CASSFSSGNTGELFF. As DNA, the CDR3 is TGTGCCAGCAGCTTCAGCTCAGGAAACACCGGGGAGCTGTTTTTT.

J is TRBJ2-3 and V is TRBV20-1; D gene ambiguous. Germline CDR1 and CDR2: DFQATT and SNEGSKA (reference sequence). V gave up 3 bases and J gave up 1 base, with 5 bases separating them. The CDR3 spans 12 residues. The CDR3 DNA follows: TGCAGTGCTAGTCTTGGCACAGATACGCAGTATTTT. Translation: CSASLGTDTQYF.

This clonotype was seen repeatedly, ten times or more. The rearrangement uses TRBV9 and TRBJ2-3, with D perhaps assigned TRBD1 or TRBD2 (5 bases each). This CDR3 contains 14 residues. Germline V gene sequence: CDR1 SGDLS, CDR2 YYNGEE. Trimming stripped 4 bases from V and 9 bases from J, with 18 bases between. CDR3 residues: CASSPEGLRLTQYF. The CDR3 DNA reads as TGTGCCAGCAGCCCCGAGGGGTTAAGGTTGACGCAGTATTTT.

This clonotype appeared many times. The chain has TRBV7-6 and TRBJ2-2, with D unclear. Trimming stripped 2 bases from V and 6 bases from J, with 13 bases between. The CDR3 has 15 residues. Germline lookup yields CDR1 SGHVS and CDR2 FNYEAQ. CDR3 nucleotides: TGTGCCAGCAGCTTATCCAACGCGGTTGCCGGGGAGCTGTTTTTT. Translated: CASSLSNAVAGELFF.

The chain employs TRBV7-6 and TRBJ2-7; 7 nucleotides align to TRBD1. The germline V gene has CDR1 SGHVS and CDR2 FNYEAQ. V lost 2 bases, J lost 4 bases, and 8 bases stayed unmatched. The CDR3 loop spans 15 amino acids. The CDR3 here is CASSLSRDREYEQYF. CDR3 DNA: TGTGCCAGCAGCTTATCCCGAGACAGGGAGTACGAGCAGTACTTC.

This clonotype came up once. This chain links TRBV20-1 with TRBJ2-5; D perhaps matches TRBD2 (6 bases). Per the germline V gene, CDR1 is DFQATT and CDR2 is SNEGSKA (reference sequence). Between the trimmed V and J ends, which lost 5 bases and 4 bases, there was a span of 14 bases. There are 13 residues in the CDR3. Written as DNA, the CDR3 is TGCAGTGCTCCCCGGGGGAGCTTAGAGACCCAGTACTTC. This encodes CSAPRGSLETQYF.

The gene calls are TRBV20-1 and TRBJ2-1; 12 bases align to TRBD2. Germline trimming cut 5 bases from V and 0 bases from J; bases unmatched to any gene: 8. The CDR3 extends over 17 amino acids. CDR1 is DFQATT, CDR2 SNEGSKA, per germline (reference sequence). The CDR3 region has the DNA TGCAGTGCTCCCGAAGGGACTAGCGGGTACTCCTACAATGAGCAGTTCTTC. This codes for CSAPEGTSGYSYNEQFF.

This clonotype was seen just once. The chain has TRBV10-3 and TRBJ1-1, with 12 bases fitting TRBD1. The CDR3 contains 13 residues. V shed 7 bases and J 10 bases; nucleotides not matched to a gene: 7. CDR1 and CDR2 from the germline V gene are ENHRY and SYGVKD. The chain's CDR3 is CAIKGTGGPGAFF. The DNA of the CDR3 is TGTGCCATCAAGGGGACAGGGGGCCCTGGAGCTTTCTTT.

V gene TRBV12-3 or TRBV12-4 combines with J gene TRBJ2-1; D might be TRBD1 or TRBD2, each matching 5 bases. This CDR3 comprises 14 residues. Trimming removed 0 bases from V and 2 bases from J, with 5 bases in between. CDR3 sequence: CASSLAGPYNEQFF. DNA of the CDR3: TGTGCCAGCAGTTTAGCGGGACCCTACAATGAGCAGTTCTTC.

The chain recombines TRBV9 with TRBJ1-3; D is undetermined. Trimming left V 2 bases short and J 0 bases short, with 3 bases between. CDR3 size: 13 residues. The germline CDR1 and CDR2 sequences are SGDLS and YYNGEE. The CDR3 region has the DNA TGTGCCAGCAGCGTTTTCTCTGGAAACACCATATATTTT. This codes for CASSVFSGNTIYF.

This chain connects TRBV20-1 to TRBJ2-5; 10 nucleotides align to TRBD2. Judging by the DNA end, TRBJ2-1 fits better; the J call may be wrong. This CDR3 contains 14 residues. Germline lookup yields CDR1 DFQATT and CDR2 SNEGSKA (reference sequence). The CDR3 sequence is CSAQSGGAKNEQFF. The CDR3 nucleotides are TGCAGTGCTCAGAGCGGGGGGGCCAAGAATGAGCAGTTCTTC.